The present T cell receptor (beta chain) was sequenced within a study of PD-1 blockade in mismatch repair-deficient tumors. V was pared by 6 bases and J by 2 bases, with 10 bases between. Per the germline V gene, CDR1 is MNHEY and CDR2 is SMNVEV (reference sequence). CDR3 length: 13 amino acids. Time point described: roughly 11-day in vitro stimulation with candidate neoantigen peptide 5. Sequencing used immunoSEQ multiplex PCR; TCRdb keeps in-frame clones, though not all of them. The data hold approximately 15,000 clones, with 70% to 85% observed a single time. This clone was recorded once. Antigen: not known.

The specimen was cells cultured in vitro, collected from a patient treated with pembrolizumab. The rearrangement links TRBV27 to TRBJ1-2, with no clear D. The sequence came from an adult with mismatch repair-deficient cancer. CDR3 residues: CASRSQENYGYTF. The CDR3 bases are TGTGCCAGCAGAAGTCAGGAAAACTATGGCTACACCTTC.